This entry describes one TCR beta chain. TCRdb passed the PCR reads through MiXCR, listing each CDR3 protein once. The table lists tens of thousands of distinct CDR3 sequences, less than 60% of them singletons. This sample is drawn from a study of CD4 and CD8 cells across lung adenocarcinoma regions. Localized lung adenocarcinoma, a non-small cell lung cancer, affected the donors. The sample consisted of CD8+ T cells from the center of a lung tumor. The sequence was collected from a male donor with lung adenocarcinoma. The CD4 and CD8 labels of this study may be unreliable.

CDR3 sequence: CASSHQSTDTQYF. The CDR3 region has the DNA TGTGCCAGCAGTCACCAGTCCACAGATACGCAGTATTTT. The V call is TRBV5-4, the J call TRBJ2-3; no clear D gene. This CDR3 has 13 amino acids. CDR1 and CDR2 from the germline V gene are SGHNT and YYREEE (reference sequence). V dropped 5 bases and J dropped 2 bases, with 9 bases sitting between them.